The T cell receptor (beta chain) under discussion was sequenced for a study of T cell responses to AZD1222 COVID-19 vaccine. To note about this clone: Its antigen remains unknown. Additional DNA sequences in this sample encode the identical CDR3.

The protocol was immunoSEQ multiplex PCR, while the TCRdb copy is restricted to in-frame clones and leaves out a portion. The repertoire consists of under 140,000 clones, with roughly 87% occurring once and the leading ten covering around 3.2%. Regarding the study as a whole: Nearly half of spike-specific TCRs reportedly target unmutated variant regions. The CD4 TCRs associated with vaccination extended across spike and predominated at 160-218 and 743-854.

CDR1 and CDR2 from the germline V gene are LGHDT and YNNKEL (reference sequence). CDR3 length: 14 amino acids. The ends were cut back, 1 base at V and 3 bases at J, with 7 bases in the middle. This TCR was sampled from an adult in good health. V and J are TRBV3-1 (or the pseudogene TRBV3-2) and TRBJ1-5; the D is unclear. This specimen consisted of peripheral blood, obtained on day 0 of AZD1222 vaccination. The CDR3 nucleotides are TGTGCCAGCAGCCAAGGACCGGTCAATCAGCCCCAGCATTTT. Its translation: CASSQGPVNQPQHF.